This T cell receptor (beta chain) was identified during a study of CD8 T cells in ankylosing spondylitis. Regarding the study as a whole: Reported data indicate significant enrichment of disease-linked clones within matched ankylosing spondylitis synovial fluid. Earlier literature documents some of the motif variants in reactive arthritis synovial fluid and blood. Characteristic of ankylosing spondylitis blood, it appeared, was a TCR beta motif comprising fewer than 10 highly homologous variants. Disease-linked clones displayed a CD8+ phenotype and appeared relatively rarely in peripheral blood.

This clonotype has a handful of counts. The antigen remains unidentified. The CDR3 spans 16 residues. The germline CDR1 and CDR2 sequences are MGHRA and YSYEKL. With 3 bases removed from V and 2 bases from J, the gap between germline ends came to 13 bases. Generation of TCR beta libraries employed quantitative 5'-RACE incorporating molecular barcodes. TCRdb reprocessed the 5' RACE reads with MiXCR, giving one entry per CDR3 protein. The repertoire consists of almost 400,000 distinct CDR3 sequences, with approximately 20% occurring once and the leading ten covering approximately 15%. The TCR originated in a male donor with ankylosing spondylitis. The rearrangement joins TRBV4-1 to TRBJ2-2, with D perhaps TRBD1 (6 bases). The sample taken for sequencing was blood, either unsorted or a sorted T cell fraction (not recorded which). The CDR3, as DNA: TGCGCCAGCAGCCATGTACTAGGGGGAAACACCGGGGAGCTGTTTTTT. Its translation: CASSHVLGGNTGELFF.